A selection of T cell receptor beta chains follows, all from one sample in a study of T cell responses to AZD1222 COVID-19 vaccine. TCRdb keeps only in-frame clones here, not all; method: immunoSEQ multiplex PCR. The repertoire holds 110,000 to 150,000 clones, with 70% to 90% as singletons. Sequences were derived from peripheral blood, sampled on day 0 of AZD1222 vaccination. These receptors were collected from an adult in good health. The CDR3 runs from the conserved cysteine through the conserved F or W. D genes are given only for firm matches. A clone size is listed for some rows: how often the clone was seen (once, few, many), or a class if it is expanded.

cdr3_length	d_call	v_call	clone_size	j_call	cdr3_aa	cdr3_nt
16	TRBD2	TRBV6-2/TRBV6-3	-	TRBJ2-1	CASSPFGGSSYNEQFF	TGTGCCAGCAGTCCATTTGGCGGGAGCTCCTACAATGAGCAGTTCTTC
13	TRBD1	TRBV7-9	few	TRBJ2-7	CASSQQGAGEQYF	TGTGCCAGCAGCCAACAGGGGGCGGGGGAGCAGTACTTC
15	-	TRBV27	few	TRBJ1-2	CASSTWALGDYGYTF	TGTGCCAGCTCAACCTGGGCCCTAGGGGACTATGGCTACACCTTC
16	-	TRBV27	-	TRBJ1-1	CASSLRDQGLNTEAFF	TGTGCCAGCAGTTTAAGGGATCAAGGGTTGAACACTGAAGCTTTCTTT
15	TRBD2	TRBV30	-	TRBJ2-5	CAWSGTSGYQETQYF	TGTGCCTGGTCCGGGACTAGCGGATATCAAGAGACCCAGTACTTC
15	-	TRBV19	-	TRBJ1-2	CATFIGAAETYGYTF	TGTGCCACTTTCATCGGGGCAGCAGAAACCTATGGCTACACCTTC
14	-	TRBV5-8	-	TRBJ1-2	CASSFSGNRNGYTF	TGTGCCAGCAGCTTCTCCGGGAATCGGAATGGCTACACCTTC
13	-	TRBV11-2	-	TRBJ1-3	CASSYIQGNTIYF	TGTGCCAGCAGCTATATCCAGGGAAACACCATATATTTT
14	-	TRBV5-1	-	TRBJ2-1	CASESTGTFNEQFF	TGCGCCAGCGAGAGTACGGGGACTTTCAATGAGCAGTTCTTC
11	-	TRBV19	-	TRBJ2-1	CASFFGRRQFF	TGTGCCAGTTTCTTTGGGAGACGACAGTTCTTC
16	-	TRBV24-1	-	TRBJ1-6	CATSRAARADNSPLHF	TGTGCCACCAGTCGTGCAGCTCGGGCGGATAATTCACCCCTCCACTTT
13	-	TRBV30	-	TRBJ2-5	CAWSGGDQETQYF	TGTGCCTGGAGTGGTGGAGACCAAGAGACCCAGTACTTC
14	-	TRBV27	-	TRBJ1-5	CASSPLGGAEPQHF	TGTGCCAGCAGTCCCCTGGGGGGAGCGGAGCCCCAGCATTTT
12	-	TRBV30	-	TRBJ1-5	CAWSGGAQPQHF	TGTGCCTGGAGTGGGGGGGCCCAGCCCCAGCATTTT
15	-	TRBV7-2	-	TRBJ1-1	CASSLGLLSDTEAFF	TGTGCCAGCAGCTTGGGACTTTTGAGTGACACTGAAGCTTTCTTT
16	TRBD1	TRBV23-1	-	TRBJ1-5	CASSQGDRAPNQPQHF	TGCGCCAGCAGTCAAGGGGACAGGGCCCCCAATCAGCCCCAGCATTTT
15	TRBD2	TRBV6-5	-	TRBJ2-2	CASSPLSGRTGELFF	TGTGCCAGCAGTCCCCTGAGCGGGAGGACCGGGGAGCTGTTTTTT
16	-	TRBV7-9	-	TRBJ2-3	CASSSYVGFGTDTQYF	TGTGCCAGCAGCTCCTACGTTGGCTTCGGCACAGATACGCAGTATTTT
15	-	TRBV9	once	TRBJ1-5	CASSTLGDSNQPQHF	TGTGCCAGCAGCACCCTCGGGGATAGCAATCAGCCCCAGCATTTT
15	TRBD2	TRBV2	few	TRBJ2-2	CASLDGGRATGELFF	TGTGCCAGCCTCGACGGCGGGAGGGCCACCGGGGAGCTGTTTTTT
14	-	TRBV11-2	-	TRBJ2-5	CASSSIASQETQYF	TGTGCCAGCAGCTCAATTGCTAGCCAAGAGACCCAGTACTTC
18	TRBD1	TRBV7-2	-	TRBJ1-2	CASSISPGFGDSAKGYTF	TGTGCCAGCAGTATCTCCCCGGGGTTCGGGGACAGCGCAAAGGGCTACACCTTC
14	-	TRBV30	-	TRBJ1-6	CAWSSGLSNSPLHF	TGTGCCTGGAGCTCGGGGCTATCTAATTCACCCCTCCACTTT